The following is a T cell receptor (beta chain) sequence with its context. The table lists this clonotype with many counts. The target of this receptor is not known. The sample holds no much larger clone one base away, and base qualities are not on file. Library preparation was by 5' RACE. Sequencing was carried out with a NextSeq 500. Unique molecular identifiers were attached to individual cDNA molecules in the TCR library protocol so that sequencing error and PCR bias could be corrected. Sequencing covered both TCR alpha and beta chains, and within each sample the abundances of alpha and beta sequences were tightly co-correlated. Processing in the source paper ran as follows. Decombinator V4 was used to annotate the V gene, J gene and CDR3 of the TCR sequences. Expanded TCRs were defined as changing significantly between any two time points under a Poisson model with p below 0.0001. Abundances of TCRs were expressed as counts per million after normalisation to the total number of TCRs sequenced in each sample. MAIT TCRs were defined by TRAV1-2 paired with TRAJ12, TRAJ20 or TRAJ33, and iNKT TCRs by TRAV10 paired with TRAJ18. VDJdb, accessed 1 November 2021, was searched for CMV, EBV and SARS-CoV-2 annotated TCRs, with TCRs annotated for multiple antigens excluded. The public reads were reprocessed in TCRdb via fastp at Q25 and MiXCR, keeping in-frame beta chains. Rows matching on CDR3 protein sequence are summarized as one entry with the most common DNA and genes. The V and J calls were not made by the authors but by TCRdb's processing. Across this sample there are tens of thousands of distinct CDR3 sequences, with roughly 6.6% seen only once. The ten largest clones capture approximately 2.5% of the sample.

Set within a cohort of healthcare workers in London, UK, this nested case-control study involved weekly PCR testing of nasopharyngeal swabs along with blood sampling. Between 23 and 31 March 2020, the week of the UK lockdown, healthcare workers were enrolled and then followed up weekly for as long as 16 weeks. These data originate in a study of early T cells in non-severe SARS-CoV-2 infection (dated by TCRdb to 2020 to 2023). About the full investigation: TCR sequencing used bulk RNA from unsorted whole blood, so alpha and beta chains could not be paired. Findings and caveats that apply to the study as a whole: Matching against VDJdb was skewed toward anti-spike CD8 responses, likely underestimated virus-specific expansions, and missed private and CD4 specificities.

CDR1 and CDR2 were assigned from the germline V gene (reference sequence) as SGHNT and YYREEE. Relative to germline, V is missing 0 bases and J is missing 1 base, with 9 bases of the junction outside any gene match. Reading from cysteine to phenylalanine, the CDR3 counts 18 amino acids. Only the CDR3 DNA is retained, 54 bases long and in frame from the first base. The chain is assembled from TRBV5-4 and TRBJ2-2, with 7 middle bases fitting TRBD2. The source is an adult who was a healthcare worker with PCR-confirmed SARS-CoV-2 infection or an uninfected control (not recorded which). Source material: whole blood. The sequenced DNA: TGTGCCAGCAGCTTGGGGAAACTAGCGAGAGGGAACACCGGGGAGCTGTTTTTT. It encodes CASSLGKLARGNTGELFF.